A single sample gave rise to the 27 T cell receptor beta chains below, sequenced in a study of regulatory T cells in long-lasting Graves disease. Documented time point: newly diagnosed GD, antithyroid drugs for less than 3 months. RNA isolated from PBMCs was used to make the TCR library. Construction of the TCR beta libraries employed iRepertoire HTBI primers in conjunction with Arm-PCR of CDR3 regions. TCRdb independently ran MiXCR on the multiplex PCR reads; one entry per CDR3 protein. The sample comprises 580,000 or so distinct CDR3 sequences, 16% of which are singletons, and 12% rests with the top ten. The same sample was also studied in work on T cells in Graves' hyperthyroidism and ophthalmopathy.

The source was peripheral blood mononuclear cells (PBMCs), collected at new diagnosis, from a patient treated with antithyroid drugs. All receptors derive from a man aged 18 to 29 with Graves disease.

This rearrangement joins TRBV19 to TRBJ2-1; TRBD2 agrees at 7 bases. The V gene end was trimmed by 4 bases and the J gene end by 4 bases; junction bases not matched to a gene: 13. From germline, CDR1 is LNHDA and CDR2 SQIVND (reference sequence). The CDR3 has 17 amino acids. This CDR3 is CASSTALGGSGYNEQFF. The CDR3 DNA sequence: TGTGCCAGTAGTACCGCCCTGGGCGGGAGTGGTTACAATGAGCAGTTCTTC.

The chain joins TRBV20-1 to TRBJ1-4, with TRBD1 matching over 8 bases. The CDR3 length is 14 residues. Trimming cost V 6 bases and J 6 bases; bases outside gene matches: 9. Looked up from germline, CDR1 is DFQATT and CDR2 is SNEGSKA (reference sequence). CDR3 residues: CSALTQGGDEKLFF. The DNA for the CDR3 is TGCAGTGCCCTTACACAGGGGGGGGATGAAAAACTGTTTTTT.

This chain uses TRBV27 with TRBJ2-1, with D possibly being TRBD2 (7 bases). V was clipped by 5 bases and J by 7 bases, with 12 bases between them. The CDR3 length is 13 residues. The germline gives CDR1 MNHEY, CDR2 SMNVEV (reference sequence). The CDR3 region is CASSGLGGNEQFF. The CDR3 coding sequence is TGTGCCAGCAGTGGACTAGGGGGGAATGAGCAGTTCTTC.

This clonotype was counted at least ten times. V usage is TRBV2 and J usage is TRBJ2-7; 8 nucleotides match TRBD1. The CDR3 loop spans 14 amino acids. Losses at the gene ends were 6 bases for V and 7 bases for J; bases not matched to a gene: 11. Germline values: CDR1 SNHLY, CDR2 FYNNEI. The CDR3 sequence: CASRTQGVTGEQYF. Here the CDR3 DNA reads TGTGCCAGCAGGACACAGGGGGTTACCGGGGAGCAGTACTTC.

This clonotype was counted at least ten times. The chain links TRBV3-1 to TRBJ2-5, with no clear D. Germline CDR1 and CDR2: LGHDT and YNNKEL (reference sequence). This CDR3 spans 13 amino acids. The V end lost 1 base, the J end lost 5 bases, and 8 bases lay between the germline ends. CDR3 amino acids: CASSQAWVETQYF. CDR3 DNA sequence: TGTGCCAGCAGCCAAGCATGGGTTGAGACCCAGTACTTC.

This clonotype showed up just a few times. V and J are TRBV20-1 and TRBJ2-5; TRBD2 matches 7 bases. Germline V gives CDR1 DFQATT, CDR2 SNEGSKA (reference sequence). Trimming cost V 4 bases and J 2 bases; bases outside gene matches: 1. CDR3 length equals 12 residues. CDR3 sequence (DNA): TGCAGTGCTAAGGGACTACAAGAGACCCAGTACTTC. This codes for CSAKGLQETQYF.

This clonotype was seen a few times. This chain connects TRBV12-5 to TRBJ1-5, with 8 bases aligning to TRBD1. After removal of 5 bases from V and 4 bases from J, the junction contained 16 bases not matched to a gene. The CDR3 contains 18 residues. Looked up from germline, CDR1 is LGHNT and CDR2 is FRNRAP. The chain's CDR3 is CASGDTLQGAIGNQPQHF. Written as DNA, the CDR3 is TGTGCTAGTGGTGATACTCTCCAGGGGGCGATTGGAAATCAGCCCCAGCATTTT.

The chain couples TRBV6-1 to TRBJ1-1, with a weak D call TRBD1 (6 bases). The length of the CDR3 is 14 residues. Germline CDR1 and CDR2: MNHNS and SASEGT. V was clipped by 6 bases and J by 0 bases, with 11 bases between them. In DNA, the CDR3 is TGTGCCAGCAGCGGACAGTTCATGAACACTGAAGCTTTCTTT. Residues: CASSGQFMNTEAFF.

This clonotype was seen many times. The chain links TRBV6-2 or TRBV6-3 to TRBJ1-2; TRBD1 matches 9 bases. Germline assignment: CDR1 MNHEY and CDR2 SVGEGT. The CDR3 totals 14 residues. The V and J ends lost 5 bases and 3 bases, in that order; junction bases with no gene match: 4. CDR3 in DNA: TGTGCCAGCAGTCGGACAGGGGCGGACTATGGCTACACCTTC. It encodes CASSRTGADYGYTF.

This clonotype was seen ten or more times. The rearrangement links TRBV3-1 to TRBJ1-2; D is ambiguous. This CDR3 comprises 15 residues. The V and J ends lost 3 bases and 4 bases respectively, with 15 bases between them. Germline-derived CDR1 and CDR2 are LGHDT and YNNKEL (reference sequence). Here the CDR3 reads CASSQSGLVLYGYTF. The DNA for the CDR3 is TGTGCCAGCAGCCAGTCGGGCCTTGTCCTCTATGGCTACACCTTC.

The chain uses TRBV27 and TRBJ1-4; 12 bases line up with TRBD1. The CDR3 contains 19 residues. The V and J ends lost 6 bases and 3 bases, in that order; junction bases with no gene match: 14. The V gene's germline CDR1 is MNHEY and CDR2 SMNVEV (reference sequence). CDR3 nucleotide sequence: TGTGCCAGCAGCCTTCTTCTAAGGGGACAGGGGGCTCCTAATGAAAAACTGTTTTTT. Protein product: CASSLLLRGQGAPNEKLFF.

This clonotype was observed many times. J is TRBJ2-1 and V is TRBV5-1; no definite D call. The germline V gene encodes CDR1 SGHRS and CDR2 YFSETQ. There are 17 residues in the CDR3. Deletions cut 0 bases from V and 8 bases from J, with 21 bases between. CDR3 region: CASSLGAPDHFGDEQFF. The CDR3 DNA reads TGCGCCAGCAGCTTGGGGGCGCCGGACCACTTCGGCGATGAGCAGTTCTTC.

This clonotype was counted between two and nine times. The chain uses TRBV30 and TRBJ2-3, with D uncertain. The CDR3 length is 15 residues. The germline V gene encodes CDR1 GTSNPN and CDR2 SVGIG (reference sequence). V was clipped by 2 bases and J by 7 bases, with 19 bases between them. CDR3 sequence (DNA): TGTGCCTGGAGTCGAATGAGTTCCTACCTAAATACGCAGTATTTT. Protein product: CAWSRMSSYLNTQYF.

At least ten counts were recorded for this clonotype. The V and J genes are TRBV12-3 or TRBV12-4 and TRBJ1-4, with TRBD1 as a possible D gene (6 bases). The CDR3 contains 16 residues. V gave up 5 bases and J gave up 11 bases, with 24 bases separating them. The CDR3 sequence is CASSPNWGASSPKLFF. CDR3 coding DNA: TGTGCCAGCAGTCCAAATTGGGGGGCCTCTAGTCCCAAACTGTTTTTT.

The chain joins TRBV5-1 to TRBJ1-2; D gene unclear. Germline lookup yields CDR1 SGHRS and CDR2 YFSETQ. The CDR3 is 14 residues long. V was shortened by 0 bases and J by 4 bases, with 10 bases between the two germline ends. CDR3 nucleotides: TGCGCCAGCAGCTTGGCCGACGGGTTCTATGGCTACACCTTC. It codes for CASSLADGFYGYTF.

This clonotype turned up a few times. The junction shows a germline mismatch at one end, possibly a read error. The chain uses TRBV5-1 and TRBJ2-4, with D possibly TRBD2 on 5 matching bases. The CDR3 has 15 amino acids. Germline loops: CDR1 SGHRS, CDR2 YFSETQ. The CDR3 nucleotides are TGTGCCAGCAGCGTAGACGGGGTGGCCAAAAACATTCAGTACTTC. It is translated as CASSVDGVAKNIQYF.

The chain has TRBV3-1 and TRBJ1-5; D is uncertain. Germline CDR1 LGHDT, CDR2 YNNKEL (reference sequence). Trimming pared 2 bases from V and 4 bases from J, leaving 6 bases between. CDR3 length equals 13 residues. CDR3 residues: CASSQLGNQPQHF. The CDR3 DNA reads as TGTGCCAGCAGCCAATTAGGGAATCAGCCCCAGCATTTT.

There are many counts of this clonotype. V and J are TRBV11-2 and TRBJ1-5; weak D call: TRBD1 (5 bases). V lost 1 base and J 11 bases, leaving 18 bases between the germline ends. The CDR3 totals 15 residues. Germline assignment: CDR1 SGHAT and CDR2 FQNNGV. The CDR3 DNA is TGTGCCAGCAGCTTAGTAGGGGCAGGGATCGAAGCCCAGCATTTT. Amino acids: CASSLVGAGIEAQHF. The entire variable domain, with the rest obtained from reference TRBV11-2 and TRBJ1-5, is as follows: EAGVAQSPRYKIIEKRQSVAFWCNPISGHATLYWYQQILGQGPKLLIQFQNNGVVDDSQLPKDRFSAERLKGVDSTLKIQPAKLEDSAVYLCASSLVGAGIEAQHFGDGTRLSIL.

Ten or more counts support this clonotype. The genes are TRBV2 and TRBJ2-7; D remains ambiguous. Germline CDR1 SNHLY, CDR2 FYNNEI. V shed 3 bases and J shed 0 bases, with 12 bases lying between them. CDR3 length equals 15 residues. As DNA, the CDR3 is TGTGCCAGCAGTGATGGGCAGTTCCGCTCCTACGAGCAGTACTTC. This sequence encodes CASSDGQFRSYEQYF.

As to this clonotype: Because it lacks the conserved phenylalanine or tryptophan at the end, this CDR3 is likely a read error. V is TRBV19 and J is TRBJ2-1, with 15 nucleotides matching TRBD2. V was clipped by 8 bases and J by 7 bases; unmatched bases: 12. The CDR3 is 17 amino acids. The germline V gene has CDR1 LNHDA and CDR2 SQIVND (reference sequence). The CDR3 DNA reads as TGTGCCAGTGGACCGGGACTAGCGGGAGGAATCCGGAATGAGCAGTTCTCC. Amino acid sequence: CASGPGLAGGIRNEQFS.

V usage is TRBV9 and J usage is TRBJ2-1; TRBD2 is a possible D gene (5 bases). Germline loops: CDR1 SGDLS, CDR2 YYNGEE. V gave up 4 bases and J gave up 0 bases, with 14 bases separating them. The CDR3 runs to 16 residues. The CDR3 coding sequence is TGTGCCAGCAGCCCCCGAGAAGCGGTCTCCTACAATGAGCAGTTCTTC. Amino acid sequence: CASSPREAVSYNEQFF.

This clonotype was counted ten times or more. The V gene is TRBV11-2, the J gene TRBJ2-5, with 10 bases aligning to TRBD1. V shed 5 bases, J shed 5 bases, and the junction held 11 bases outside the gene matches. The germline gives CDR1 SGHAT, CDR2 FQNNGV. This CDR3 region has 16 residues. The CDR3 DNA is TGTGCCAGCAGCCCTCAATGGGACAGGGGCGGGGAGACCCAGTACTTC. Protein: CASSPQWDRGGETQYF.

This clonotype appeared a few times. The chain has TRBV12-3 or TRBV12-4 and TRBJ1-5; maybe TRBD1 (6 bases). This CDR3 has 13 amino acids. Trimming removed 6 bases at V and 5 bases at J, with 11 bases between. CDR3 in DNA: TGTGCCAGCAGGCGGGGGGCTGATCAGCCCCAGCATTTT. This codes for CASRRGADQPQHF.

This clonotype was counted ten times or more. This chain connects TRBV9 to TRBJ2-5; no definite D call. The CDR3 is 13 amino acids. V lost 2 bases to trimming and J lost 5 bases, with 10 bases between them. Germline V gives CDR1 SGDLS, CDR2 YYNGEE. CDR3 protein: CASSVDLGETQYF. The CDR3 nucleotides read TGTGCCAGCAGCGTGGACCTAGGGGAGACCCAGTACTTC.

This rearrangement joins TRBV10-3 to TRBJ2-1; D possibly corresponds to TRBD1 (5 bases). The CDR3 has 12 residues. Germline V CDR1 and CDR2: ENHRY, SYGVKD. The V gene lost 10 bases and the J gene lost 5 bases, with 12 bases spanning the gap. The CDR3 here is CATIGRDNEQFF. CDR3 nucleotide sequence: TGTGCCACTATTGGCAGGGACAATGAGCAGTTCTTC.

This clonotype came up a few times. The chain is built from TRBV20-1 and TRBJ2-7; 8 nucleotides align to TRBD1. Trimming took 6 bases from V and 1 from J; bases not matched to a gene: 5. The CDR3 totals 13 residues. CDR1 and CDR2 (germline): DFQATT, SNEGSKA (reference sequence). The CDR3 protein is CSASRTGSYEQYF. Written as DNA, the CDR3 is TGCAGTGCGAGTAGGACAGGGTCCTACGAGCAGTACTTC.

This chain joins TRBV12-3 or TRBV12-4 and TRBJ2-1; TRBD2 matches 10 bases. J gave up 3 bases and V 7 bases, and 6 bases lay outside the gene matches. The CDR3 is made up of 15 amino acids. The CDR3 here is CASKRGTSDYNEQFF. Here the CDR3 DNA reads TGTGCCAGCAAAAGAGGGACTAGCGACTACAATGAGCAGTTCTTC.